This note documents a single T cell receptor (beta chain) sequence. Its target is not known. These data originate in a study of cytomegalovirus exposure and HLA in healthy donors. Study-level information: The 130 or so validation repertoires, a later analysis reported, used the same platform as the 666 first-cohort repertoires.

Clones were read by immunoSEQ multiplex PCR, and TCRdb kept only the in-frame ones, dropping some. This sample has approximately 210,000 clones, with approximately 86% found just once. Points from the study as a whole: Most observed TCR sequences were rare, whereas some public TCRs were detected in many donors. Listed as cytomegalovirus-associated were roughly 180 TCR beta chains.

The CDR3 is 13 amino acids. Per the germline V gene, CDR1 is MDHEN and CDR2 is SYDVKM. Trimming took 2 bases from V and 7 from J; bases not matched to a gene: 3. J is TRBJ2-3 and V is TRBV28; 7 nucleotides agree with TRBD2. Sequences were obtained from PBMCs. The receptor comes from a woman between 18 and 29 years old in good health and CMV-seronegative. CDR3 nucleotide sequence: TGTGCCAGCAGTTTAAGGGAGGGCAATACGCAGTATTTT. This codes for CASSLREGNTQYF. The full variable domain, in which reference TRBV28 and TRBJ2-3 provide the parts outside the CDR3, is DVKVTQSSRYLVKRTGEKVFLECVQDMDHENMFWYRQDPGLGLRLIYFSYDVKMKEKGDIPEGYSVSREKKERFSLILESASTNQTSMYLCASSLREGNTQYFGPGTRLTVL.